This T cell receptor beta chain was documented in a study of control samples from healthy donors and cancer patients. The method was immunoSEQ multiplex PCR; TCRdb's version includes in-frame clones alone and lacks a portion of them. The sample has approximately 150,000 clones, approximately 88% seen once. The CDR3 consists of 15 residues. Germline CDR1 reads SGHNT; CDR2 reads YYREEE (reference sequence). The V segment lost 1 base and the J segment 3 bases; nucleotides outside the gene matches: 5. The sequence was obtained from a man under 40 in good health. The source material was blood. The V gene is TRBV5-4, the J gene TRBJ1-2; 8 bases match TRBD1. CDR3 amino acids: CASSLLAGGHYGYTF. CDR3 DNA sequence: TGTGCCAGCAGCTTGTTGGCAGGGGGCCACTATGGCTACACCTTC.